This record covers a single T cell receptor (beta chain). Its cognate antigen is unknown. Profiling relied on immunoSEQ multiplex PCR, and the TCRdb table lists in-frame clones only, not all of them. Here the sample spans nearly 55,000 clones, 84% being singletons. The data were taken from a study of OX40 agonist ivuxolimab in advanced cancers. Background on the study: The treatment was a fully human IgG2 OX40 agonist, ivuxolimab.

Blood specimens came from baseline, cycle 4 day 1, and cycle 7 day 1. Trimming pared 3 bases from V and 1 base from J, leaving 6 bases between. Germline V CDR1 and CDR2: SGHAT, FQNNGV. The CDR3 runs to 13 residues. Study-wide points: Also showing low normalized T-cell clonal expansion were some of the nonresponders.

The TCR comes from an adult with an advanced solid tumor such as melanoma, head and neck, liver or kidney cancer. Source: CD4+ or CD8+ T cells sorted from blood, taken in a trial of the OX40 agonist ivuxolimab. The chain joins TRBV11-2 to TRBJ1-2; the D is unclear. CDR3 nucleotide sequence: TGTGCCAGCAGCTTGACTAGTAACTATGGCTACACCTTC. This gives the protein CASSLTSNYGYTF.